This T cell receptor beta chain was identified in a study of shared clonotypes between healthy human individuals. Study-level points and caveats: Estimated richness was generally greater in naive than memory subsets.

Produced via immunoSEQ multiplex PCR; TCRdb's table is partial and in-frame only. Of over a million clones in the sample, around 95% were seen once. Looked up from germline, CDR1 is SQVTM and CDR2 is ANQGSEA. V lost 4 bases, J lost 1 base, and 5 bases stayed unmatched. The CDR3 consists of 15 residues. Worth noting for this clone: The antigen is unknown.

This TCR came from a man under 40 in good health. Sequenced sample: naive CD4+ T cells sorted from blood. Subset defined: CD45RA+ positively selected. This rearrangement joins TRBV29-1 to TRBJ2-5, with TRBD2 identical over 11 bases. CDR3 residues: CSVGLAGIFQETQYF. CDR3 sequence (DNA): TGCAGCGTTGGACTAGCGGGAATATTCCAAGAGACCCAGTACTTC.